Below, 17 T cell receptor beta chains from the same sample are listed, as sequenced in a study of blood T cells in healthy people across ages (dated by TCRdb to 2013 to 2016). Library preparation used 5' RACE. The sequencing machine was an Illumina HiSeq 2500. A second PCR of roughly 7 to 11 cycles was performed with a sample-barcoded 5' primer and a J-beta primer mix. Using fastp trimming at Q25 and MiXCR clonotype assembly, TCRdb reanalyzed the public sequencing data and kept in-frame beta chains. Every CDR3 protein is listed once, alongside the most common genes and DNA of its rows. The sample has roughly 800,000 distinct CDR3 sequences on record, roughly 60% of them singletons. The ten largest make up 22% of the sample. Sequenced material: blood. Source of these receptors: a man in his thirties or forties in good health.

This chain connects TRBV7-8 to TRBJ1-2; D is unresolved. Germline loops: CDR1 SGHVS, CDR2 FQNEAQ. CDR3 size: 14 residues. V shed 5 bases and J shed 2 bases, with 12 bases lying between them. CDR3 sequence: CASSPVRENYGYTF. In DNA form, the CDR3 reads TGTGCCAGCAGCCCCGTTCGGGAGAACTATGGCTACACCTTC.

The J gene is TRBJ2-3, the V gene TRBV2; 11 bases map to TRBD2. The CDR3 runs to 17 residues. Losses at the gene ends were 5 bases for V and 2 bases for J; bases not matched to a gene: 9. CDR1 and CDR2 from the germline V gene are SNHLY and FYNNEI. The CDR3: CASSTPLGLAATDTQYF. The CDR3 coding sequence is TGTGCCAGCAGTACTCCTCTGGGACTAGCGGCCACAGATACGCAGTATTTT.

This chain connects TRBV20-1 to TRBJ1-1, with a tentative D call TRBD1 (5 bases). V dropped 3 bases and J dropped 4 bases, with 15 bases sitting between them. The CDR3 has 14 amino acids. The germline V gene encodes CDR1 DFQATT and CDR2 SNEGSKA (reference sequence). DNA for the CDR3: TGCAGTGCTAGGGCGGGGGGACCGAGCACTGAAGCTTTCTTT. It encodes CSARAGGPSTEAFF.

Concerning this clonotype itself: With a much larger clone just one base away, this may be a read error. The chain employs TRBV7-3 and TRBJ2-1; D gene unclear. CDR3 length equals 13 residues. V was trimmed by 5 bases and J by 10 bases, leaving 15 bases between them. The germline V gene has CDR1 SGHTA and CDR2 FQGTGA. The DNA of the CDR3 is TGTGCCAGCAGCGTAGAAAGGCGAGAGGAGCAGTTCTTC. Translated: CASSVERREEQFF.

The chain recombines TRBV12-3 or TRBV12-4 with TRBJ2-3; 10 bases agree with TRBD1. V dropped 5 bases and J dropped 6; count of bases not matched to a gene: 8. The CDR3 loop spans 15 amino acids. The CDR3, as DNA: TGTGCCAGCAGTACCCGGGACAGGGGAGGGGATACGCAGTATTTT. Amino acid sequence: CASSTRDRGGDTQYF.

In DNA form, the CDR3 reads TGTGCCAGCAGCTCACCGGGGACGAAAGAGACCCAGTACTTC. This gives the protein CASSSPGTKETQYF. V is TRBV7-2 and J is TRBJ2-5; D could derive from TRBD1 or TRBD2 (5 bases each). The V end lost 4 bases, the J end lost 3 bases, and 12 bases lay between the germline ends. This CDR3 comprises 14 residues. CDR1 and CDR2 from the germline V gene are SGHTA and FQGNSA.

V is TRBV7-2 and J is TRBJ2-7; 7 bases are a match to TRBD2. With 5 bases clipped from V and 1 base from J, the junction kept 8 bases outside the gene matches. Germline V gene sequence: CDR1 SGHTA, CDR2 FQGNSA. This CDR3 is 15 amino acids long. DNA of the CDR3: TGTGCCAGCAGCAGGGACTACCAAAAATCCTACGAGCAGTACTTC. This translates into CASSRDYQKSYEQYF.

The rearrangement links TRBV20-1 to TRBJ2-2, with TRBD1 matching over 7 bases. The V gene end was trimmed by 7 bases and the J gene end by 5 bases; junction bases not matched to a gene: 13. This CDR3 has 15 amino acids. Germline V gives CDR1 DFQATT, CDR2 SNEGSKA (reference sequence). DNA of the CDR3: TGCAGTGTTAAAACAGGGGCCCTAGGGACCGGGGAGCTGTTTTTT. Translated: CSVKTGALGTGELFF.

The chain employs TRBV7-9 and TRBJ2-1; the D is unclear. Trimming shortened V by 0 bases and J by 1 base, and 10 bases separated the two germline ends. This CDR3 has 16 amino acids. Germline CDR1 reads SEHNR; CDR2 reads FQNEAQ (reference sequence). This CDR3 is CASSLASGLSYNEQFF. The CDR3 DNA sequence: TGTGCCAGCAGCTTAGCATCCGGGTTGTCCTACAATGAGCAGTTCTTC.

The V and J genes are TRBV6-2 or TRBV6-3 and TRBJ2-4, with a tentative D call TRBD2 (5 bases). The V gene's germline CDR1 is MNHEY and CDR2 SVGEGT. Trimming stripped 8 bases from V and 9 bases from J, with 20 bases between. This CDR3 has 14 amino acids. CDR3 DNA sequence: TGTGCCAGCTATCCTACCGGGAACCGGGGCATTCAGTACTTC. Protein: CASYPTGNRGIQYF.

J is TRBJ2-7 and V is TRBV20-1; 8 bases are a match to TRBD1. Matching the DNA end better, TRBJ2-5 makes the J call doubtful. The CDR3 runs to 14 residues. Germline CDR1 is DFQATT and CDR2 is SNEGSKA (reference sequence). The CDR3 region has the DNA TGCAGTGGGGATGGGCAGGGGGCCAGAGAGACCCAGTACTTC. Its protein product is CSGDGQGARETQYF.

The gene calls are TRBV2 and TRBJ1-1; D gene uncertain. The germline V gene encodes CDR1 SNHLY and CDR2 FYNNEI. The CDR3 sequence is 15 residues long. Deletions cut 6 bases from V and 1 base from J, with 15 bases between. This CDR3 reads CASRTPFYPNTEAFF. Written as DNA, the CDR3 is TGTGCCAGCAGGACCCCCTTTTACCCGAACACTGAAGCTTTCTTT.

Turning to this clonotype: A read error may be the cause here, since a much bigger clone is one base away. CDR3 in DNA: TGCAGCGTTGCTGAACTAGCGGCCTACAGTGAGCAGTTCTTC. Its protein product is CSVAELAAYSEQFF. The V call is TRBV29-1, the J call TRBJ2-1; 8 positions agree with TRBD2. The CDR3 sequence is 14 residues long. The V gene's germline CDR1 is SQVTM and CDR2 ANQGSEA.

The chain recombines TRBV7-9 with TRBJ2-3; unclear D gene. Looked up from germline, CDR1 is SEHNR and CDR2 is FQNEAQ (reference sequence). Deletions cut 5 bases from V and 3 bases from J, with 12 bases between. The CDR3 runs 14 residues. The chain's CDR3 is CASSRDVGTDTQYF. The CDR3 DNA reads as TGTGCCAGCAGCAGGGATGTCGGAACAGATACGCAGTATTTT.

CDR3 coding DNA: TGTGCCAGCAGCTCCAGGAAAGGACTAGCTGAGCAAGAGACCCAGTACTTC. Translated: CASSSRKGLAEQETQYF. The chain is built from TRBV7-2 and TRBJ2-5, with 8 bases lining up with TRBD2. The length of the CDR3 is 17 residues. After removal of 4 bases from V and 2 bases from J, the junction contained 12 bases not matched to a gene. Germline CDR1 reads SGHTA; CDR2 reads FQGNSA.

The V gene is TRBV6-2 or TRBV6-3, the J gene TRBJ2-7, with 12 bases identical to TRBD2. Germline CDR1 MNHEY, CDR2 SVGEGT. The CDR3 contains 17 residues. Losses at the gene ends were 0 bases for V and 3 bases for J; bases not matched to a gene: 6. This CDR3 is CASSYSRTSGDFYEQYV. The CDR3 coding sequence is TGTGCCAGCAGTTACTCGAGGACTAGCGGGGACTTCTACGAGCAGTACGTC.

The rearrangement joins TRBV24-1 to TRBJ2-1, with D possibly matching TRBD2 (6 bases). The CDR3 runs 15 residues. Germline V gene sequence: CDR1 KGHDR, CDR2 SFDVKD. The ends were cut back, 4 bases at V and 8 bases at J, with 17 bases in the middle. The CDR3, as DNA: TGTGCCACCAGTGACCACCGGGACTTGAGCGATGAGCAGTTCTTC. It specifies CATSDHRDLSDEQFF.